This T cell receptor (beta chain) stems from a study of OX40 agonist ivuxolimab in advanced cancers. No patient had autoimmune disease or received systemic immunosuppression. Some clones are missing from TCRdb's copy, which holds only in-frame ones; the method was immunoSEQ multiplex PCR. The sample contains more than 55,000 clones, roughly 86% of which appear only once. As regards this clone: Its antigen is currently unknown.

Study conclusions and caveats: Relative to CD4+, CD8+ T cells held more expanded clones on average. Some nonresponders likewise displayed low normalized T-cell clonal expansion. Among expanded peripheral T cells, antigen specificity went undetermined.

The source is an adult with an advanced solid tumor such as melanoma, head and neck, liver or kidney cancer. Sequencing was performed on CD4+ or CD8+ T cells sorted from blood, taken in a trial of the OX40 agonist ivuxolimab.

CDR3 DNA sequence: TGTGCCAGCAGCCCCCTGGGGAGGAACACTGAAGCTTTCTTT. This gives the protein CASSPLGRNTEAFF. The chain couples TRBV7-9 to TRBJ1-1; D ambiguous. The CDR3 has 14 amino acids. From germline, CDR1 is SEHNR and CDR2 FQNEAQ (reference sequence). Trimming shortened V by 5 bases and J by 1 base, and 11 bases separated the two germline ends.